Presented here are 10 T cell receptor beta chains from one specimen sequenced in a study of T cell repertoires in cytomegalovirus infection. Via MiXCR, TCRdb re-called the reads, giving one row per CDR3 protein. The sample includes more than 500,000 distinct CDR3 sequences, 16% of them seen just once. Input material: CD8+ T cells from PBMCs. The origin of the receptors is a human donor in good health (CMV status not recorded). Some clones in this sample may be carry-over from other donors' samples.

The sample holds one count of this clonotype. The V gene is TRBV19, the J gene TRBJ2-7; TRBD1 might be the D (5 bases). V lost 6 bases, J lost 3 bases, and 9 bases lay in between. The CDR3 loop spans 12 amino acids. Germline values: CDR1 LNHDA, CDR2 SQIVND (reference sequence). CDR3 loop: CASRQGLYEQYF. For the CDR3, the DNA is TGTGCCAGTAGGCAGGGTCTCTACGAGCAGTACTTC.

This clonotype was observed many times. The chain has TRBV7-3 and TRBJ2-7, with 10 bases matching TRBD1. V shed 4 bases and J 5 bases; nucleotides not matched to a gene: 5. CDR1 is SGHTA and CDR2 is FQGTGA in the germline V gene. This CDR3 has 14 amino acids. The CDR3 region is CASSYTGTGDEQYF. CDR3 nucleotide sequence: TGTGCCAGCAGCTATACCGGGACAGGGGACGAGCAGTACTTC.

This clonotype was counted at least ten times. The chain carries TRBV28 and TRBJ2-1; 8 bases match TRBD1. V dropped 5 bases and J dropped 8; count of bases not matched to a gene: 14. The CDR3 is 16 amino acids. The germline CDR1 and CDR2 sequences are MDHEN and SYDVKM. DNA of the CDR3: TGTGCCAGCAGTACTTTGGCCAGGGGGCGCTTCGATGAGCAGTTCTTC. Translation: CASSTLARGRFDEQFF.

This clonotype has a count of ten or more. The V and J genes are TRBV25-1 and TRBJ2-7, with TRBD2 matching over 8 bases. This CDR3 contains 16 residues. Per germline, CDR1 MGHDK and CDR2 SYGVNS. The trim removed 2 bases at V and 4 bases at J, leaving 10 bases unmatched. The CDR3 nucleotides read TGTGCCAGCAGTGAACGGGGGGGAAGGCGGGCATACGAGCAGTACTTC. Translated, it gives CASSERGGRRAYEQYF.

Only a few counts were recorded for this clonotype. The chain is built from TRBV4-2 and TRBJ2-5, with a weak D call TRBD2 (6 bases). The germline CDR1 and CDR2 sequences are LGHNA and YNFKEQ. The CDR3 spans 15 residues. V was pared by 3 bases and J by 3 bases, with 14 bases between. This chain's CDR3 is CASSHAKEGKETQYF. CDR3 nucleotide sequence: TGTGCCAGCAGCCACGCTAAGGAGGGGAAAGAGACCCAGTACTTC.

The gene calls are TRBV3-1 and TRBJ2-7, with no clear D. The CDR3 runs 15 residues. With 4 bases removed from V and 5 bases from J, the gap between germline ends came to 18 bases. Germline CDR1 reads LGHDT; CDR2 reads YNNKEL (reference sequence). The CDR3 DNA follows: TGTGCCAGCAGCCCCCGCCCTATTGGATTAGACGAGCAGTACTTC. Residues: CASSPRPIGLDEQYF.

The chain couples TRBV5-5 to TRBJ1-1; no clear D gene. Trimming shortened V by 2 bases and J by 4 bases, and 12 bases separated the two germline ends. The CDR3 loop spans 14 amino acids. Germline loops: CDR1 SGHKS, CDR2 YYEKEE (reference sequence). The CDR3 DNA sequence: TGTGCCAGCAGCTTATGGGCCGAGGGCACTGAAGCTTTCTTT. Protein sequence: CASSLWAEGTEAFF.

The V gene is TRBV15, the J gene TRBJ1-5; D may be TRBD1 (5 bases). V was trimmed by 8 bases and J by 1 base, leaving 15 bases between them. In germline, CDR1 is LNHNV, CDR2 YYDKDF (reference sequence). This CDR3 spans 15 amino acids. The DNA of the CDR3 is TGTGCCACCCACACCGGGACCGCGAGCAATCAGCCCCAGCATTTT. Residues: CATHTGTASNQPQHF.

The V and J genes are TRBV7-9 and TRBJ1-6, with no clear D. With 5 bases removed from V and 6 bases from J, the gap between germline ends came to 17 bases. Per the germline V gene, CDR1 is SEHNR and CDR2 is FQNEAQ (reference sequence). The CDR3 has 16 amino acids. The CDR3 region is CASSPEGGSLNSPLHF. The CDR3 DNA reads TGTGCCAGCAGCCCGGAAGGAGGGTCCCTTAATTCACCCCTCCACTTT.

At least ten counts were recorded for this clonotype. The V gene is TRBV7-9, the J gene TRBJ2-4; unclear D gene. Trimming took off 1 base at V and 0 bases at J, with 10 bases between the two ends. The CDR3 contains 16 residues. Germline loops: CDR1 SEHNR, CDR2 FQNEAQ (reference sequence). CDR3 amino acids: CASSLGVVLAKNIQYF. The CDR3 DNA follows: TGTGCCAGCAGCTTAGGAGTAGTACTAGCCAAAAACATTCAGTACTTC.